This is a list of T cell receptor beta chains from one sample in a study of identical twins. Each CDR3 protein gets one entry after TCRdb re-called the 5' RACE reads with MiXCR. The sample holds about 260,000 distinct CDR3 sequences, 5.5% to 7% seen once. The same data also contributed to another study, on yellow fever vaccine responses in identical twins.

The sequencing input was memory (CD45RO+) T cells sorted from blood. These receptors were collected from a woman aged 18-35 years in good health. The CDR3 runs from the conserved cysteine through the conserved F or W. The D gene is left open where the match is weak. For some rows the clone size is stated as once, few or many, or as a class when expanded; others skip it.

D gene: TRBD2
CDR3 length: 16
V gene: TRBV27
J gene: TRBJ2-3
clone size: NA
CDR3 protein: CASSPGTSGATDTQYF
CDR3 DNA: TGTGCCAGCAGTCCCGGGACTAGCGGGGCTACAGATACGCAGTATTTT

D gene: NA
CDR3 length: 12
V gene: TRBV10-2
J gene: TRBJ2-7
clone size: few
CDR3 protein: CASRDSVYEQYF
CDR3 DNA: TGCGCCAGCAGGGACAGTGTCTACGAGCAGTACTTC

D gene: TRBD2
CDR3 length: 18
V gene: TRBV5-5
J gene: TRBJ2-6
clone size: few
CDR3 protein: CASSWGGDLLSGANVLTF
CDR3 DNA: TGTGCCAGCAGCTGGGGGGGGGACTTGCTCTCTGGGGCCAACGTCCTGACTTTC

D gene: NA
CDR3 length: 16
V gene: TRBV6-6
J gene: TRBJ2-1
clone size: once
CDR3 protein: CASSYGRAGIPHEQFF
CDR3 DNA: TGTGCCAGCAGTTACGGGCGGGCGGGAATCCCCCATGAGCAGTTCTTC

D gene: TRBD2
CDR3 length: 18
V gene: TRBV9
J gene: TRBJ2-1
clone size: NA
CDR3 protein: CASSVGERRLAGGDEQFF
CDR3 DNA: TGTGCCAGCAGCGTAGGAGAGCGGCGGCTAGCGGGAGGGGATGAGCAGTTCTTC

D gene: TRBD1
CDR3 length: 15
V gene: TRBV7-2
J gene: TRBJ1-2
clone size: few
CDR3 protein: CASSGRQGWDYGYTF
CDR3 DNA: TGTGCCAGCAGCGGGAGACAGGGGTGGGACTATGGCTACACCTTC

D gene: NA
CDR3 length: 14
V gene: TRBV3-1
J gene: TRBJ1-4
clone size: many
CDR3 protein: CASSSWGPSEKLFF
CDR3 DNA: TGTGCCAGCAGCTCTTGGGGGCCAAGCGAAAAACTGTTTTTT

D gene: TRBD2
CDR3 length: 15
V gene: TRBV20-1
J gene: TRBJ2-5
clone size: few
CDR3 protein: CSAAGTSGNQETQYF
CDR3 DNA: TGCAGTGCTGCCGGGACTAGCGGGAACCAAGAGACCCAGTACTTC

D gene: TRBD2
CDR3 length: 14
V gene: TRBV28
J gene: TRBJ2-5
clone size: NA
CDR3 protein: CASRGELVQETQYF
CDR3 DNA: TGTGCCAGCCGGGGGGAGCTCGTCCAAGAGACCCAGTACTTC

D gene: TRBD1
CDR3 length: 13
V gene: TRBV20-1
J gene: TRBJ2-7
clone size: few
CDR3 protein: CSASGTGGSEQYF
CDR3 DNA: TGCAGTGCTTCCGGGACAGGGGGGTCCGAGCAGTACTTC

D gene: NA
CDR3 length: 15
V gene: TRBV6-5
J gene: TRBJ1-1
clone size: NA
CDR3 protein: CASSYSRYRATEAFF
CDR3 DNA: TGTGCCAGCAGTTACTCGCGGTACAGGGCCACTGAAGCTTTCTTT

D gene: TRBD2
CDR3 length: 12
V gene: TRBV12-3/TRBV12-4
J gene: TRBJ2-1
clone size: few
CDR3 protein: CASSLRLAGVFF
CDR3 DNA: TGTGCCAGCAGTTTGAGGCTAGCGGGGGTGTTCTTC

D gene: NA
CDR3 length: 15
V gene: TRBV3-1
J gene: TRBJ2-2
clone size: few
CDR3 protein: CASTLGGANTGELFF
CDR3 DNA: TGTGCCAGCACCCTGGGAGGCGCGAACACCGGGGAGCTGTTTTTT

D gene: TRBD2
CDR3 length: 15
V gene: TRBV6-1
J gene: TRBJ2-1
clone size: NA
CDR3 protein: CATAIAGGPYNEQFF
CDR3 DNA: TGTGCCACCGCCATAGCGGGGGGGCCCTACAATGAGCAGTTCTTC

D gene: NA
CDR3 length: 16
V gene: TRBV9
J gene: TRBJ2-2
clone size: NA
CDR3 protein: CASSVVDGTAAGELFF
CDR3 DNA: TGTGCCAGCAGCGTAGTGGACGGGACGGCGGCCGGGGAGCTGTTTTTT

D gene: TRBD2
CDR3 length: 15
V gene: TRBV5-1
J gene: TRBJ2-1
clone size: few
CDR3 protein: CASSPRWGGGDEQFF
CDR3 DNA: TGCGCCAGCAGCCCCCGGTGGGGGGGAGGGGATGAGCAGTTCTTC

D gene: NA
CDR3 length: 14
V gene: TRBV9
J gene: TRBJ2-5
clone size: few
CDR3 protein: CASSPRGGTLTQYF
CDR3 DNA: TGTGCCAGCAGCCCACGCGGGGGCACCCTGACCCAGTACTTC

D gene: TRBD2
CDR3 length: 15
V gene: TRBV10-3
J gene: TRBJ2-1
clone size: many
CDR3 protein: CAISEKSSGNNEQFF
CDR3 DNA: TGTGCCATCAGTGAGAAGTCTAGCGGTAACAATGAGCAGTTCTTC

D gene: TRBD2
CDR3 length: 16
V gene: TRBV28
J gene: TRBJ2-2
clone size: NA
CDR3 protein: CASSPPGTRGTGELFF
CDR3 DNA: TGTGCCAGCAGCCCTCCCGGGACTAGGGGCACCGGGGAGCTGTTTTTT

D gene: NA
CDR3 length: 15
V gene: TRBV3-1
J gene: TRBJ2-3
clone size: many
CDR3 protein: CASSHKGFQRDTQYF
CDR3 DNA: TGTGCCAGCAGCCATAAGGGGTTCCAGCGGGATACGCAGTATTTT

D gene: NA
CDR3 length: 14
V gene: TRBV3-1
J gene: TRBJ2-7
clone size: few
CDR3 protein: CASSNAQGGSEQYF
CDR3 DNA: TGTGCCAGCAGCAATGCTCAGGGGGGGTCCGAGCAGTACTTC

D gene: TRBD2
CDR3 length: 13
V gene: TRBV20-1
J gene: TRBJ2-7
clone size: NA
CDR3 protein: CSANLAGTYEQYF
CDR3 DNA: TGCAGTGCTAACTTAGCGGGAACCTACGAGCAGTACTTC

D gene: NA
CDR3 length: 14
V gene: TRBV12-3/TRBV12-4
J gene: TRBJ1-6
clone size: many
CDR3 protein: CASSLGLDNSPLHF
CDR3 DNA: TGTGCCAGCAGTTTGGGACTAGATAATTCACCCCTCCACTTT

D gene: NA
CDR3 length: 15
V gene: TRBV5-5
J gene: TRBJ2-2
clone size: few
CDR3 protein: CASSRAGSFTGELFF
CDR3 DNA: TGTGCCAGCAGCCGGGCGGGGAGCTTCACCGGGGAGCTGTTTTTT

D gene: NA
CDR3 length: 12
V gene: TRBV20-1
J gene: TRBJ1-5
clone size: NA
CDR3 protein: CSAIYSVQPQHF
CDR3 DNA: TGCAGTGCCATCTACTCGGTACAGCCCCAGCATTTT

D gene: NA
CDR3 length: 13
V gene: TRBV5-5
J gene: TRBJ1-2
clone size: NA
CDR3 protein: CASSVGAGDGYTF
CDR3 DNA: TGTGCCAGCAGCGTGGGGGCAGGGGATGGCTACACCTTC

D gene: NA
CDR3 length: 14
V gene: TRBV28
J gene: TRBJ2-7
clone size: many
CDR3 protein: CASTSGGGVVEQYF
CDR3 DNA: TGTGCCAGCACTTCTGGGGGTGGGGTAGTCGAGCAGTACTTC

D gene: TRBD2
CDR3 length: 16
V gene: TRBV3-1
J gene: TRBJ2-3
clone size: NA
CDR3 protein: CASSVIAGGSTDTQYF
CDR3 DNA: TGTGCCAGCAGCGTTATAGCGGGGGGAAGCACAGATACGCAGTATTTT